One sample yielded the 32 T cell receptor beta chains listed below, sequenced in a study of cytomegalovirus exposure and HLA in healthy donors. The PCR made use of 60 Vbeta and 13 Jbeta primers. The table came from immunoSEQ multiplex PCR; TCRdb's copy has only in-frame clones and leaves some out. The table shows tens of thousands of clones, with roughly 80% occurring only once. The sequencing input was PBMCs. Receptors were obtained from a man aged 40-55 years in good health and CMV-seronegative.

As concerns this clone: Other DNA sequences from this sample encode an identical CDR3 as well. The rearrangement links TRBV7-9 to TRBJ1-6; 7 bases map to TRBD1. Germline V gene lookup returns CDR1 SEHNR and CDR2 FQNEAQ (reference sequence). The CDR3 is 14 amino acids. V was pared by 3 bases and J by 5 bases, with 1 base of the junction left unmatched. CDR3 nucleotides: TGTGCCAGCAGCTTGGGACAGAATAATTCACCCCTCCACTTT. Its protein is CASSLGQNNSPLHF.

The chain uses TRBV5-1 and TRBJ1-2, with D perhaps TRBD1 (5 bases). This CDR3 region has 11 residues. Trimming stripped 5 bases from V and 8 bases from J, with 10 bases between. The germline V gene encodes CDR1 SGHRS and CDR2 YFSETQ. The CDR3 protein is CASSGGSGYTF. CDR3 DNA: TGCGCCAGCAGTGGGGGGAGCGGCTACACCTTC.

The gene calls are TRBV15 and TRBJ2-7; 7 bases line up with TRBD1. The length of the CDR3 is 17 residues. Trimming removed 6 bases from V and 2 bases from J; junction bases left unmatched: 16. Germline assignment: CDR1 LNHNV and CDR2 YYDKDF (reference sequence). The CDR3 DNA reads as TGTGCCACCAGAAAGGGGGCAGGCGTTAACTTTACCTACGAGCAGTACTTC. This translates into CATRKGAGVNFTYEQYF.

The chain is built from TRBV5-4 and TRBJ2-3, with D uncertain. V was pared by 4 bases and J by 2 bases, with 14 bases between. There are 15 residues in the CDR3. Per the germline V gene, CDR1 is SGHNT and CDR2 is YYREEE (reference sequence). The CDR3 DNA follows: TGTGCCAGCAGCCTACCGGGTCTTTACACAGATACGCAGTATTTT. Its translation: CASSLPGLYTDTQYF. The full variable domain, in which reference TRBV5-4 and TRBJ2-3 provide the parts outside the CDR3, is ETGVTQSPTHLIKTRGQQVTLRCSSQSGHNTVSWYQQALGQGPQFIFQYYREEENGRGNFPPRFSGLQFPNYSSELNVNALELDDSALYLCASSLPGLYTDTQYFGPGTRLTVL.

The V gene is TRBV6-6, the J gene TRBJ1-2; 7 bases are a match to TRBD1. CDR1 is MNHNY, CDR2 SVGAGI, per germline (reference sequence). Trimming removed 8 bases from V and 4 bases from J; junction bases left unmatched: 13. The CDR3 loop spans 15 amino acids. CDR3: CASQLSGQATYGYTF. CDR3 sequence (DNA): TGTGCCAGCCAACTGTCTGGACAGGCCACCTATGGCTACACCTTC.

The chain has TRBV5-1 and TRBJ2-2, with 9 bases fitting TRBD1. This CDR3 has 17 residues. Germline trimming cut 3 bases from V and 2 bases from J; bases unmatched to any gene: 8. Germline loops: CDR1 SGHRS, CDR2 YFSETQ. CDR3 nucleotides: TGCGCCAGCAGCTCCGGCCTGGGACAGGGTAACACCGGGGAGCTGTTTTTT. This sequence encodes CASSSGLGQGNTGELFF.

The genes are TRBV29-1 and TRBJ1-4; D is undetermined. CDR1 is SQVTM and CDR2 is ANQGSEA in the germline V gene. Deletions cut 6 bases from V and 7 bases from J, with 15 bases between. This CDR3 has 13 residues. The CDR3, as DNA: TGCAGCGTGGAGGCCCCCCTAGGTGAAAAACTGTTTTTT. Encoded protein: CSVEAPLGEKLFF.

The chain recombines TRBV6-1 with TRBJ2-7, with D possibly TRBD2 on 5 matching bases. Germline-derived CDR1 and CDR2 are MNHNS and SASEGT. This CDR3 contains 14 residues. V dropped 2 bases and J dropped 3 bases, with 11 bases sitting between them. CDR3 bases: TGTGCCAGCAGTGAATTCGAGGGCCGCTACGAGCAGTACTTC. Amino acid sequence: CASSEFEGRYEQYF.

The rearrangement uses TRBV27 and TRBJ2-5, with D tentatively TRBD1 (6 bases). The ends were cut back, 7 bases at V and 4 bases at J, with 16 bases in the middle. The CDR3 spans 14 residues. Per the germline V gene, CDR1 is MNHEY and CDR2 is SMNVEV (reference sequence). CDR3 region: CASMADSSRETQYF. The CDR3 DNA reads as TGTGCCAGCATGGCGGACAGCTCTCGAGAGACCCAGTACTTC.

The V gene is TRBV5-6, the J gene TRBJ1-1; TRBD1 might be the D (5 bases). Per germline, CDR1 SGHDT and CDR2 YYEEEE. CDR3 length: 16 amino acids. Trimming removed 4 bases from V and 4 bases from J, with 20 bases in between. The CDR3 DNA reads TGTGCCAGCAGCAGCGTGGCGGGGGGAAGGGGCACTGAAGCTTTCTTT. This sequence encodes CASSSVAGGRGTEAFF.

The gene calls are TRBV27 and TRBJ2-3, with D possibly TRBD2 on 5 matching bases. The germline V and J ends were trimmed by 3 bases and 8 bases, with 18 bases remaining between them. Germline V gene lookup returns CDR1 MNHEY and CDR2 SMNVEV (reference sequence). This CDR3 comprises 15 residues. This CDR3 is CASSFRSTGSATQYF. Written as DNA, the CDR3 is TGTGCCAGCAGTTTCAGGTCTACGGGGTCGGCTACGCAGTATTTT.

A remark on this clone: The germline gene is not matched at one end of the junction; a read error may be the cause. The chain carries TRBV27 and TRBJ2-7; D perhaps matches TRBD1 (6 bases). This CDR3 has 13 residues. The germline gives CDR1 MNHEY, CDR2 SMNVEV (reference sequence). CDR3 nucleotides: TGTGCCAGCAGTTCATACAGGGAATACGCGCAGTACTTC. This translates into CASSSYREYAQYF.

This clone is classed as medium-sized. Other DNA variants within this sample encode the same CDR3. The rearrangement uses TRBV6-5 and TRBJ1-1; D not resolved. V gave up 4 bases and J gave up 0 bases, with 6 bases separating them. Germline V gene lookup returns CDR1 MNHEY and CDR2 SVGAGI. The CDR3 is 13 residues long. The CDR3 here is CASSLQLNTEAFF. CDR3 DNA: TGTGCCAGCAGTTTACAGTTGAACACTGAAGCTTTCTTT.

The chain is built from TRBV4-2 and TRBJ1-5, with D unresolved. Trimming left V 0 bases short and J 4 bases short, with 13 bases between. Germline V gene lookup returns CDR1 LGHNA and CDR2 YNFKEQ. The CDR3 extends over 16 amino acids. The CDR3 is CASSQDSVEENQPQHF. CDR3 DNA sequence: TGTGCCAGCAGCCAAGATTCAGTGGAGGAAAATCAGCCCCAGCATTTT.

The gene calls are TRBV7-9 and TRBJ2-5; 7 bases are a match to TRBD2. Germline V gene lookup returns CDR1 SEHNR and CDR2 FQNEAQ (reference sequence). The CDR3 is 13 amino acids. J lost 5 bases, V lost 3 bases, and 3 bases had no gene match. The CDR3, as DNA: TGTGCCAGCAGCTTTTGGGGGGGGGAGACCCAGTACTTC. It translates to CASSFWGGETQYF.

The CDR3 DNA reads as TGTGCCAGCAGTACAGGGTTGAACACCGGGGAGCTGTTTTTT. Translated, it gives CASSTGLNTGELFF. The chain links TRBV28 to TRBJ2-2, with D possibly being TRBD1 (6 bases). Germline loops: CDR1 MDHEN, CDR2 SYDVKM. The V end was cut by 5 bases, the J end by 1 base, with 8 bases between. This CDR3 region has 14 residues.

V gene TRBV7-2 combines with J gene TRBJ2-5, with D possibly matching TRBD2 (5 bases). The CDR3 sequence is 14 residues long. The germline V gene has CDR1 SGHTA and CDR2 FQGNSA. V gave up 4 bases and J gave up 1 base, with 10 bases separating them. CDR3 sequence reads: CASSSRDPQETQYF. Here the CDR3 DNA reads TGTGCCAGCAGCTCCCGGGATCCCCAAGAGACCCAGTACTTC.

There are a few counts of this clone. V is TRBV6-6 and J is TRBJ1-6; 8 bases match TRBD1. Germline values: CDR1 MNHNY, CDR2 SVGAGI (reference sequence). Trimming took 5 bases from V and 9 from J; bases not matched to a gene: 9. The CDR3 runs 15 residues. This CDR3 reads CASSDPGRGLSPLHF. CDR3 bases: TGTGCCAGCAGTGACCCGGGCAGGGGGCTTTCACCCCTCCACTTT.

The rearrangement uses TRBV4-1 and TRBJ2-1; TRBD2 matches 10 bases. Germline V gene lookup returns CDR1 MGHRA and CDR2 YSYEKL. V dropped 6 bases and J dropped 5; count of bases not matched to a gene: 10. This CDR3 has 16 amino acids. This CDR3 reads CASRKLLLAGNNEQFF. CDR3 bases: TGCGCCAGCAGAAAGTTGCTACTAGCGGGAAACAATGAGCAGTTCTTC.

The J gene is TRBJ1-2, the V gene TRBV9, with TRBD1 as a possible D gene (6 bases). Germline-derived CDR1 and CDR2 are SGDLS and YYNGEE. This CDR3 is 13 amino acids long. V lost 4 bases, J lost 5 bases, and 12 bases lay in between. The CDR3 DNA reads as TGTGCCAGCAGCTTGGGCAGGGGTTATGGCTACACCTTC. It translates to CASSLGRGYGYTF.

This clone showed up just once. This chain uses TRBV30 with TRBJ2-3, with 10 bases matching TRBD2. V lost 3 bases and J lost 4; bases outside the gene matches: 10. This CDR3 has 16 residues. Germline V lookup: CDR1 GTSNPN, CDR2 SVGIG (reference sequence). The CDR3 region is CAWRGAKREGADTQYF. Here the CDR3 DNA reads TGTGCCTGGAGGGGAGCTAAGCGGGAGGGCGCAGATACGCAGTATTTT.

This CDR3 is CASSFELAAPYGYTF. CDR3 coding DNA: TGTGCCAGCAGTTTCGAACTTGCGGCCCCATATGGCTACACCTTC. The chain has TRBV28 and TRBJ1-2; D uncertain. V was trimmed by 3 bases and J by 5 bases, leaving 16 bases between them. The germline V gene encodes CDR1 MDHEN and CDR2 SYDVKM. The CDR3 consists of 15 residues.

This clone has just one count. J is TRBJ2-7 and V is TRBV5-1; maybe TRBD1 (6 bases). In germline, CDR1 is SGHRS, CDR2 YFSETQ. The CDR3 consists of 12 residues. Deletions cut 1 base from V and 6 bases from J, with 8 bases between. The CDR3 coding sequence is TGCGCCAGCAGCTTGACAGGGTTCGAGCAGTACTTC. As protein: CASSLTGFEQYF. The whole variable domain, remainder taken from reference TRBV5-1 and TRBJ2-7, is KAGVTQTPRYLIKTRGQQVTLSCSPISGHRSVSWYQQTPGQGLQFLFEYFSETQRNKGNFPGRFSGRQFSNSRSEMNVSTLELGDSALYLCASSLTGFEQYFGPGTRLTVT.

The rearrangement uses TRBV6-1 and TRBJ1-2; a possible D gene is TRBD1 (5 bases). The germline V and J ends were trimmed by 6 bases and 6 bases, with 14 bases remaining between them. This CDR3 has 13 amino acids. Germline assignment: CDR1 MNHNS and CDR2 SASEGT. CDR3 protein: CASRVGGEDGYTF. The CDR3 coding sequence is TGTGCCAGCAGAGTCGGGGGAGAGGATGGCTACACCTTC.

This clone was seen only a few times. The chain joins TRBV28 to TRBJ1-2, with no clear D. The CDR3 has 12 residues. From germline, CDR1 is MDHEN and CDR2 SYDVKM. Trimming shortened V by 7 bases and J by 4 bases, and 10 bases separated the two germline ends. CDR3 DNA sequence: TGTGCCAGCACCCCTGGCCCCTATGGCTACACCTTC. Translating it yields CASTPGPYGYTF.

The chain recombines TRBV6-5 with TRBJ2-5; 8 nucleotides match TRBD1. Germline CDR1 is MNHEY and CDR2 is SVGAGI. The CDR3 totals 15 residues. V gave up 6 bases and J gave up 1 base; unmatched junction bases: 7. The CDR3 region has the DNA TGTGCCAGCAGCAGGACAGGGCTGGGCCAAGAGACCCAGTACTTC. This sequence encodes CASSRTGLGQETQYF.

The V call is TRBV29-1, the J call TRBJ1-3; the D is unclear. Trimming took off 0 bases at V and 7 bases at J, with 13 bases between the two ends. The CDR3 has 14 residues. CDR1 SQVTM and CDR2 ANQGSEA come from the germline V gene. DNA for the CDR3: TGCAGCGTTGAAGATTGGGGAAGAGGGAACACCATATATTTT. Its protein is CSVEDWGRGNTIYF.

V usage is TRBV29-1 and J usage is TRBJ2-7; TRBD2 might be the D (5 bases). The germline V gene has CDR1 SQVTM and CDR2 ANQGSEA. This CDR3 is 12 amino acids long. The V end lost 5 bases, the J end lost 2 bases, and 10 bases lay between the germline ends. The CDR3 here is CSVSAGAYEQYF. In DNA, the CDR3 is TGCAGCGTTTCGGCGGGTGCCTACGAGCAGTACTTC.

V usage is TRBV28 and J usage is TRBJ1-4; D not certain. Trimming removed 5 bases at V and 7 bases at J, with 17 bases between. The length of the CDR3 is 15 residues. In germline, CDR1 is MDHEN, CDR2 SYDVKM. The CDR3 region is CASSASSGIGEKLFF. The CDR3 DNA follows: TGTGCCAGCAGTGCTTCCTCAGGAATAGGTGAAAAACTGTTTTTT.

This clone was recorded only once. The genes are TRBV5-1 and TRBJ1-1; 8 bases are shared with TRBD1. This CDR3 is built from 16 residues. Losses at the gene ends were 4 bases for V and 4 bases for J; bases not matched to a gene: 12. CDR1 is SGHRS and CDR2 is YFSETQ in the germline V gene. CDR3 nucleotide sequence: TGCGCCAGCAGCCCAAGGACAGGGTATCAGCTCACTGAAGCTTTCTTT. Encoded protein: CASSPRTGYQLTEAFF.

The CDR3 DNA sequence: TGCGCCAGCAGTGAATTGGCAGGGTTGAACACTGAAGCTTTCTTT. As protein: CASSELAGLNTEAFF. The chain links TRBV10-2 to TRBJ1-1, with D possibly being TRBD1 (5 bases). The CDR3 length is 15 residues. V was trimmed by 3 bases and J by 0 bases, leaving 11 bases between them. Germline values: CDR1 WSHSY, CDR2 SAAADI.

This chain links TRBV19 with TRBJ2-2, with D unclear. The CDR3 consists of 13 residues. Trimming cost V 5 bases and J 7 bases, with 11 bases left between them. From germline, CDR1 is LNHDA and CDR2 SQIVND (reference sequence). CDR3 loop: CASSSRLVGELFF. CDR3 sequence (DNA): TGTGCCAGTAGTTCCCGGTTGGTCGGGGAGCTGTTTTTT.